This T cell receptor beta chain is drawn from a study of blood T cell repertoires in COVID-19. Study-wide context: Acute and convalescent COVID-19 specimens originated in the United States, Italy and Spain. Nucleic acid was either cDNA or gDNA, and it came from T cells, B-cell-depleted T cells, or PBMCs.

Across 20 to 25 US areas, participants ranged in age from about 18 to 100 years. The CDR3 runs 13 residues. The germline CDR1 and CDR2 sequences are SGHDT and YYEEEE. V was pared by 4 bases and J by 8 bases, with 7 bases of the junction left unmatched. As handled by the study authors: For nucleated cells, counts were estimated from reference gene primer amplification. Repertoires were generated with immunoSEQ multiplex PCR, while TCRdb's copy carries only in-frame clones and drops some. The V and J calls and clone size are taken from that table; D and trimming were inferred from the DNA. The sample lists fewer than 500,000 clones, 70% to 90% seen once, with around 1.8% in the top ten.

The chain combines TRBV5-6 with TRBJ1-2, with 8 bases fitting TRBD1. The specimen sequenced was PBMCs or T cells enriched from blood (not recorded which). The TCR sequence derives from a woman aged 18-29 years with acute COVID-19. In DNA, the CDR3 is TGTGCCAGCAGCCTAGGACAGGGTCCGGGCTACACCTTC. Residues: CASSLGQGPGYTF.